A selection of T cell receptor beta chains follows, all from one sample in a study of T cells after posttransplantation cyclophosphamide. Only in-frame clones appear in the TCRdb table, and some are missing; sequencing was by immunoSEQ multiplex PCR. The sample lists approximately 5,400 clones, none appearing once, the ten largest making up about 25%. The sample in question was PBMCs, obtained approximately 360 days after allogeneic stem cell transplant with posttransplant cyclophosphamide. These receptors were obtained from a male patient in his sixties or seventies who received an allogeneic stem cell transplant from a related donor, was CMV-positive, and had acute GVHD only. The graft donor may have contributed some T cells. The CDR3 runs from the conserved cysteine through the conserved F or W. The order of the fields is clone size, V gene, D gene, J gene, CDR3 protein, CDR3 DNA. A D gene is named only where the DNA matches it firmly. Size is omitted from some rows. Given values are once, few, many or a class for expanded clones.

many	TRBV6-5	-	TRBJ1-2	CASSSGMDGYTF	TGTGCCAGCAGTTCAGGGATGGATGGCTACACCTTC
many	TRBV4-1	-	TRBJ2-3	CASSQEGGDTQYF	TGCGCCAGCAGCCAAGAGGGGGGAGATACGCAGTATTTT
many	TRBV5-1	TRBD1	TRBJ2-5	CASSGGQAFMETQYF	TGCGCCAGCAGCGGCGGACAGGCTTTTATGGAGACCCAGTACTTC
many	TRBV6-5	-	TRBJ1-2	CASSYGQASYGYTF	TGTGCCAGCAGTTACGGCCAGGCATCATATGGCTACACCTTC
many	TRBV15	TRBD1	TRBJ1-2	CATSIQVTGEDYGYTF	TGTGCCACCAGCATACAAGTGACAGGGGAGGACTATGGCTACACCTTC
many	TRBV13	-	TRBJ2-2	CASSLLGGNTGELFF	TGTGCCAGCAGCTTACTCGGGGGGAACACCGGGGAGCTGTTTTTT
many	TRBV2	TRBD2	TRBJ2-7	CASSGGLAGVYEQYF	TGTGCCAGCAGTGGAGGACTAGCGGGGGTCTACGAGCAGTACTTC
many	TRBV7-3	TRBD2	TRBJ2-2	CASSSSGIGGELFF	TGTGCCAGCAGCTCTAGCGGGATCGGCGGGGAGCTGTTTTTT
many	TRBV4-2	TRBD2	TRBJ2-1	CASSYFGLAGINEQFF	TGTGCCAGCAGCTATTTCGGACTAGCGGGAATCAATGAGCAGTTCTTC
many	TRBV5-6	TRBD1	TRBJ1-4	CASRPRQGNEKLFF	TGTGCCAGCAGACCGAGACAGGGCAACGAAAAACTGTTTTTT
many	TRBV7-2	TRBD2	TRBJ2-7	CASSPKLAGGRYEQYF	TGTGCCAGCAGCCCAAAATTAGCGGGGGGGAGGTACGAGCAGTACTTC
-	TRBV5-5	TRBD2	TRBJ2-2	CASSPGLAGVGGELFF	TGTGCCAGCAGCCCGGGACTAGCGGGAGTAGGCGGGGAGCTGTTTTTT
many	TRBV28	-	TRBJ1-5	CASSWGRWDQPQHF	TGTGCCAGCAGCTGGGGGAGGTGGGATCAGCCCCAGCATTTT
many	TRBV19	-	TRBJ1-2	CASSILTGSNYGYTF	TGTGCCAGTAGTATCCTAACCGGGAGTAACTATGGCTACACCTTC
many	TRBV10-3	-	TRBJ2-1	CAIRATSSYNEQFF	TGTGCCATCAGAGCCACGAGCTCCTACAATGAGCAGTTCTTC
-	TRBV2	-	TRBJ1-5	CASTDGGASGNQPQHF	TGTGCCAGCACGGATGGAGGGGCGTCCGGCAATCAGCCCCAGCATTTT
many	TRBV5-4	-	TRBJ2-5	CASSLPGAIQETQYF	TGTGCCAGCAGCTTGCCAGGGGCAATACAAGAGACCCAGTACTTC
many	TRBV5-8	TRBD1	TRBJ1-6	CASSRGQSSYNSPLHF	TGTGCCAGCAGCAGGGGGCAAAGCTCCTATAATTCACCCCTCCACTTT
medium-sized	TRBV6-5	-	TRBJ2-1	CASSYTTSSYNEQFF	TGTGCCAGCAGTTACACAACTAGCTCCTACAATGAGCAGTTCTTC
many	TRBV4-2	TRBD2	TRBJ2-5	CASSPRTSGGTQETQYF	TGTGCCAGCAGCCCCAGGACTAGCGGGGGAACCCAAGAGACCCAGTACTTC
many	TRBV30	-	TRBJ1-3	CAWSPLGGVGNTIYF	TGTGCCTGGAGCCCCCTAGGGGGGGTTGGAAACACCATATATTTT
many	TRBV11-3	TRBD2	TRBJ2-1	CASSQTFGRSVYNEQFF	TGTGCCAGCAGCCAGACCTTCGGGAGGTCTGTGTACAATGAGCAGTTCTTC
many	TRBV7-2	-	TRBJ2-7	CASSLGGGTVAYEQYF	TGTGCCAGCAGCTTAGGAGGGGGGACAGTAGCCTACGAGCAGTACTTC